This T cell receptor (beta chain) was documented in a study of T cells in Graves' hyperthyroidism and ophthalmopathy. TCR beta CDR3 region amplification was performed from RNA transcripts. The study used the HTBI primer set for a first-round RT-PCR of the TCR CDR3. Each CDR3 protein is one row after TCRdb ran MiXCR on the multiplex PCR reads. The table has about 840,000 distinct CDR3 sequences, around 38% seen once. The CDR3 extends over 12 amino acids. V lost 8 bases to trimming and J lost 3 bases; unmatched junction nucleotides: 4. CDR1 and CDR2 (germline): SQVTM, ANQGSEA. The definition of stable Graves' hyperthyroidism was no ophthalmopathy progression within 18 months.

J is TRBJ2-5 and V is TRBV29-1; 9 bases align to TRBD2. Sample: blood. This clonotype originated in a man aged 18 to 30 with Graves' hyperthyroidism. The chain's CDR3 is CSIRLAEETQYF. The CDR3 DNA sequence: TGCAGCATTAGACTAGCGGAAGAGACCCAGTACTTC.